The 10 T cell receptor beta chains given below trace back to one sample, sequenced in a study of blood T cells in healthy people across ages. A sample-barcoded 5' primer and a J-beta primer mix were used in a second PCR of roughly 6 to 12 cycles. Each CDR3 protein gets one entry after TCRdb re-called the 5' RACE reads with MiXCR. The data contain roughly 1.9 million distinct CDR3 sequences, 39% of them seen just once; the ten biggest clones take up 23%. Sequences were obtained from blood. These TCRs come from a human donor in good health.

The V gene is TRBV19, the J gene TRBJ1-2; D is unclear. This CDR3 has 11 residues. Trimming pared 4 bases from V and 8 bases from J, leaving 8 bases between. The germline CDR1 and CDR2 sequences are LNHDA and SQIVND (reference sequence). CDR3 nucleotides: TGTGCCAGTAGTACGCAGACAGGCTACACCTTC. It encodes CASSTQTGYTF.

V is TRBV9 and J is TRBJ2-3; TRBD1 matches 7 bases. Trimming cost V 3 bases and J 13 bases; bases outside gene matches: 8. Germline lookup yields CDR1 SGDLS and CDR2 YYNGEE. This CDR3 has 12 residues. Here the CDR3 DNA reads TGTGCCAGCAGCGGGACAGGAGAAAATGAGTATTTT. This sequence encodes CASSGTGENEYF.

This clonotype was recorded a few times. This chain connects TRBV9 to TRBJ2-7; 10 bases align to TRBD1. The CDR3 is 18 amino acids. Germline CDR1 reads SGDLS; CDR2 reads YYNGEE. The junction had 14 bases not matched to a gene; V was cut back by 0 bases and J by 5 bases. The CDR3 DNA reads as TGTGCCAGCAGCGTAGCCTCTTTTCCCGGGACAGGGGTCCACGAGCAGTACTTC. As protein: CASSVASFPGTGVHEQYF.

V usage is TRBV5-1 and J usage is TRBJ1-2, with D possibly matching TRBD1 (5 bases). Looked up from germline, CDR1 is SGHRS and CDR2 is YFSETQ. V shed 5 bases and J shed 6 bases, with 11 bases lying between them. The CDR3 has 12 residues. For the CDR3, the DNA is TGCGCCAGCAGTGACGGAGGGGATGGCTACACCTTC. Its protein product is CASSDGGDGYTF.

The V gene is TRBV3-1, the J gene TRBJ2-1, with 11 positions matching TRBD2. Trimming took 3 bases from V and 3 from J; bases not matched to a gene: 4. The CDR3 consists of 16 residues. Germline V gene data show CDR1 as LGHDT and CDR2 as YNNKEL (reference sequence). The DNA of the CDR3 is TGTGCCAGCAGCCAGGGACTAGCGGAGATCTACAATGAGCAGTTCTTC. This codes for CASSQGLAEIYNEQFF.

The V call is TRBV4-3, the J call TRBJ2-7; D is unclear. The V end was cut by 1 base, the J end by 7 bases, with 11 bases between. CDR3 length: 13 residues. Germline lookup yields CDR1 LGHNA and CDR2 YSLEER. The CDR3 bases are TGCGCCAGCAGCCAAGCGACCGCCTTAGAGCAGTACTTC. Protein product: CASSQATALEQYF.

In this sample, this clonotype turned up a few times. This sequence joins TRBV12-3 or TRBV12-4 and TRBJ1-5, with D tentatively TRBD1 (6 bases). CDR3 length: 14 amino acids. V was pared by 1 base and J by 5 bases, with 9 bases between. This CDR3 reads CASSLDTGYQPQHF. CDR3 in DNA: TGTGCCAGCAGTTTAGATACAGGGTATCAGCCCCAGCATTTT.

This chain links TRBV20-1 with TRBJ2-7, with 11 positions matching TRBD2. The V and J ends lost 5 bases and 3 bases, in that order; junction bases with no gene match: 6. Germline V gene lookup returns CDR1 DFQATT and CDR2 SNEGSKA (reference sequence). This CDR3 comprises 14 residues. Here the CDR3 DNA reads TGCAGTGCTTTTACTAGCGGGGGCATCTACGAGCAGTACTTC. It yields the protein CSAFTSGGIYEQYF.

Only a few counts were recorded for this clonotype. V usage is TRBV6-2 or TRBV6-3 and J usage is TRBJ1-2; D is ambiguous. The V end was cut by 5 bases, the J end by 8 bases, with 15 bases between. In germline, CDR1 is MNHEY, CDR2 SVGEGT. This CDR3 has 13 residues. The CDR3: CASSPLVSAGYTF. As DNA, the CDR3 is TGTGCCAGCAGTCCTCTCGTGTCGGCGGGCTACACCTTC.

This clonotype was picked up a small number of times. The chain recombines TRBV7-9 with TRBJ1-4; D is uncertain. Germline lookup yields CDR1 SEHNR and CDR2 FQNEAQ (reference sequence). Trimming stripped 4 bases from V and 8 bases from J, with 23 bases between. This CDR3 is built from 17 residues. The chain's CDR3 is CASSSVDLGPGREKLFF. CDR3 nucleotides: TGTGCCAGCAGCTCCGTAGATTTGGGCCCGGGAAGGGAAAAACTGTTTTTT.